This T cell receptor (beta chain) originates from a study of control samples from healthy donors and cancer patients. Repertoires were generated with immunoSEQ multiplex PCR, while TCRdb's copy carries only in-frame clones and drops some. The sample shows roughly 86,000 clones, about nine tenths of them seen only once. Material for sequencing was blood. This sequence originates from a woman between 18 and 29 years old in good health.

The CDR3 is CASSSGATRDTQYF. The CDR3 DNA follows: TGTGCCAGCAGTTCAGGGGCGACCAGAGATACGCAGTATTTT. The chain is built from TRBV2 and TRBJ2-3, with D tentatively TRBD1 (6 bases). The ends were cut back, 5 bases at V and 5 bases at J, with 14 bases in the middle. This CDR3 region has 14 residues. CDR1 is SNHLY and CDR2 is FYNNEI in the germline V gene.